This T cell receptor beta chain was retrieved from a study of vaccination and CD4 T cells after COVID-19. Background on the study: In the convalescent group, nasal swab PCR was SARS-CoV-2 positive; nine cases were mild and one severe. Stimulation used overlapping spike peptides from SARS-CoV-2, HCoV-NL63, HCoV-OC43 and HCoV-229E.

Researchers used the Oncomine TCR Beta short-read assay to sequence DNA from cultured CD4+ T cells. TCRdb processed the PCR reads anew with MiXCR; each CDR3 protein has one entry. The sample lists some 15,000 distinct CDR3 sequences; 50% were seen once. The sample's treatment: roughly ten-day PBMC culture with coronavirus spike peptide pools or control peptides (ViraFEST assay). Negative selection isolated the CD4+ T cells once the cells had been cultured for 9 to 11 days. The CDR3 is made up of 14 amino acids. Germline V gene data show CDR1 as LNHDA and CDR2 as SQIVND (reference sequence). V was pared by 7 bases and J by 10 bases, with 17 bases between. This clonotype has a single count. Its cognate antigen is unknown.

V and J are TRBV19 and TRBJ1-6, with D possibly matching TRBD1 (5 bases). Sequencing used CD4+ T cells from blood, cultured in vitro. The TCR comes from a human donor who had recovered from COVID-19. CDR3 nucleotide sequence: TGTGCCAGTAATTGGCAGGGAGTGGGGTCACCCCTCCACTTT. Translated: CASNWQGVGSPLHF. The full variable domain, in which reference TRBV19 and TRBJ1-6 provide the parts outside the CDR3, is DGGITQSPKYLFRKEGQNVTLSCEQNLNHDAMYWYRQDPGQGLRLIYYSQIVNDFQKGDIAEGYSVSREKKESFPLTVTSAQKNPTAFYLCASNWQGVGSPLHFGNGTRLTVT.